These T cell receptor beta chains were read from a single sample in a study of PD-1 blockade in classical Hodgkin lymphoma. Sequenced by immunoSEQ multiplex PCR; TCRdb stores in-frame clones only, minus some. Here the sample spans tens of thousands of clones, 85% to 95% being singletons. Sequenced sample: peripheral blood mononuclear cells (PBMCs). The origin of the receptors is a human donor with classical Hodgkin lymphoma. The CDR3 runs from the conserved cysteine through the conserved F or W. The order of the fields is J gene, V gene, clone size, D gene, CDR3 DNA, CDR3 protein. D genes are given only for firm matches. Size is omitted from some rows. Given values are once, few, many or a class for expanded clones.

J gene: TRBJ2-7; V gene: TRBV29-1; clone size: -; D gene: TRBD2; CDR3 DNA: TGCAGCGTTGGGGAGGGGATCGGCCCCTACGAGCAGTACTTC; CDR3 protein: CSVGEGIGPYEQYF
J gene: TRBJ2-3; V gene: TRBV6-6; clone size: -; D gene: -; CDR3 DNA: TGTGCCAGCAGGCTGCCAAGGGGTACGCAGTATTTT; CDR3 protein: CASRLPRGTQYF
J gene: TRBJ1-1; V gene: TRBV5-1; clone size: -; D gene: -; CDR3 DNA: TGCGCCAGCAGCTTCAGGGTGGGGACTGAAGCTTTCTTT; CDR3 protein: CASSFRVGTEAFF
J gene: TRBJ2-1; V gene: TRBV18; clone size: -; D gene: -; CDR3 DNA: TGTGCCAGCTCACCAACTGGTCAGGGGTTGAATGAGCAGTTCTTC; CDR3 protein: CASSPTGQGLNEQFF
J gene: TRBJ1-1; V gene: TRBV7-6; clone size: -; D gene: TRBD1; CDR3 DNA: TGTGCCAGCAGCTTATCCGGACAGGCAACTACTGAAGCTTTCTTT; CDR3 protein: CASSLSGQATTEAFF
J gene: TRBJ2-7; V gene: TRBV7-9; clone size: -; D gene: -; CDR3 DNA: TGTGCCAGCAGCTTAGTCTCTCGCGAGCAGTACTTC; CDR3 protein: CASSLVSREQYF
J gene: TRBJ2-3; V gene: TRBV2; clone size: -; D gene: -; CDR3 DNA: TGTGCCAGCAGACAGGGGAGGGGCACAGATACGCAGTATTTT; CDR3 protein: CASRQGRGTDTQYF
J gene: TRBJ1-2; V gene: TRBV28; clone size: -; D gene: TRBD1; CDR3 DNA: TGTGCCAGCAGTTTATCGGTCAGGGGGGCCTATGGCTACACCTTC; CDR3 protein: CASSLSVRGAYGYTF
J gene: TRBJ2-2; V gene: TRBV6-5; clone size: -; D gene: TRBD1; CDR3 DNA: TGTGCCACCTACAGGGGTAACGGGGAGCTGTTTTTT; CDR3 protein: CATYRGNGELFF
J gene: TRBJ2-2; V gene: TRBV28; clone size: -; D gene: TRBD2; CDR3 DNA: TGTGCCAGCGAGCAACTAGCGGGAGTAAACGGGGAGCTGTTTTTT; CDR3 protein: CASEQLAGVNGELFF
J gene: TRBJ2-2; V gene: TRBV19; clone size: -; D gene: TRBD1; CDR3 DNA: TGTGCCAGTAGTTTGACAGGGGGCCCCGGGGAGCTGTTTTTT; CDR3 protein: CASSLTGGPGELFF
J gene: TRBJ2-3; V gene: TRBV5-4; clone size: -; D gene: -; CDR3 DNA: TGTGCCAGCCAGGGGGGGACCGGCACAGATACGCAGTATTTT; CDR3 protein: CASQGGTGTDTQYF
J gene: TRBJ1-1; V gene: TRBV18; clone size: once; D gene: -; CDR3 DNA: TGTGCCAGCTCACCCACCCACGGGGGCACTGAAGCTTTCTTT; CDR3 protein: CASSPTHGGTEAFF
J gene: TRBJ1-2; V gene: TRBV7-2; clone size: -; D gene: TRBD1; CDR3 DNA: TGTGCCAGCACAATAGGGACAGGAGCTAACTATGGCTACACCTTC; CDR3 protein: CASTIGTGANYGYTF
J gene: TRBJ2-3; V gene: TRBV5-4; clone size: -; D gene: -; CDR3 DNA: TGTGCCAGCAGCTTGGAGGCAGATACGCAGTATTTT; CDR3 protein: CASSLEADTQYF
J gene: TRBJ1-2; V gene: TRBV7-2; clone size: -; D gene: -; CDR3 DNA: TGTGCCAGCAGCCCGACAGCAAACTATGGCTACACCTTC; CDR3 protein: CASSPTANYGYTF
J gene: TRBJ1-5; V gene: TRBV5-1; clone size: -; D gene: TRBD1; CDR3 DNA: TGCGCCAGCAGCGCGGATGCAATGGACAGGGATCAGCCCCAGCATTTT; CDR3 protein: CASSADAMDRDQPQHF
J gene: TRBJ1-1; V gene: TRBV5-1; clone size: once; D gene: -; CDR3 DNA: TGCGCCAGCAGCTTTTCAGCGCGGACTGAAGCTTTCTTT; CDR3 protein: CASSFSARTEAFF
J gene: TRBJ1-1; V gene: TRBV5-8; clone size: once; D gene: TRBD1; CDR3 DNA: TGTGCCAGCAGCTTACAGGGGGGAACTGAAGCTTTCTTT; CDR3 protein: CASSLQGGTEAFF
J gene: TRBJ2-5; V gene: TRBV27; clone size: -; D gene: TRBD1; CDR3 DNA: TGTGCCAGCAGTTTTTGGGGGACAGAAGAGACCCAGTACTTC; CDR3 protein: CASSFWGTEETQYF
J gene: TRBJ1-1; V gene: TRBV14; clone size: once; D gene: -; CDR3 DNA: TGTGCCAGTTCTTGGGGGGTCAATACTGAAGCTTTCTTT; CDR3 protein: CASSWGVNTEAFF
J gene: TRBJ2-1; V gene: TRBV27; clone size: -; D gene: TRBD1; CDR3 DNA: TGTGCCAGCAGTCCGGGGACAGCAGCCTACAATGAGCAGTTCTTC; CDR3 protein: CASSPGTAAYNEQFF
J gene: TRBJ1-4; V gene: TRBV18; clone size: -; D gene: -; CDR3 DNA: TGTGCCAGCTCCCCCATCCAGGAGAATGAAAAACTGTTTTTT; CDR3 protein: CASSPIQENEKLFF
J gene: TRBJ1-3; V gene: TRBV6-5; clone size: once; D gene: -; CDR3 DNA: TGTGCCAGCAGTTACGAGGCCGGTGGAGGCACCATATATTTT; CDR3 protein: CASSYEAGGGTIYF
J gene: TRBJ1-1; V gene: TRBV12-5; clone size: once; D gene: -; CDR3 DNA: TGTGCTAGTGGTTTGTCCTCCGGGAACACTGAAGCTTTCTTT; CDR3 protein: CASGLSSGNTEAFF
J gene: TRBJ2-7; V gene: TRBV5-6; clone size: -; D gene: TRBD2; CDR3 DNA: TGTGCCAGCAGCTTTAGCGGGAGGGTCTACGAGCAGTACTTC; CDR3 protein: CASSFSGRVYEQYF
J gene: TRBJ2-7; V gene: TRBV19; clone size: -; D gene: TRBD2; CDR3 DNA: TGTGCCAGTAGTATTAGCGGGAGTCGGTACGAGCAGTACTTC; CDR3 protein: CASSISGSRYEQYF
J gene: TRBJ2-1; V gene: TRBV2; clone size: -; D gene: TRBD2; CDR3 DNA: TGTGCCAGCAGTGAAGAAACTAGCGGTGAGCAGTTCTTC; CDR3 protein: CASSEETSGEQFF
J gene: TRBJ2-5; V gene: TRBV7-2; clone size: once; D gene: TRBD1; CDR3 DNA: TGTGCCAGCAGCCCCGGGACAGTTTGGGAGACCCAGTACTTC; CDR3 protein: CASSPGTVWETQYF
J gene: TRBJ2-5; V gene: TRBV5-4; clone size: once; D gene: TRBD2; CDR3 DNA: TGTGCCAGCAGCCTGGTGATAGCGGGAGGAGAGACCCAGTACTTC; CDR3 protein: CASSLVIAGGETQYF
J gene: TRBJ1-5; V gene: TRBV16; clone size: -; D gene: TRBD1; CDR3 DNA: TGTGCCAGCAGCCTTGGACAGGGGTGGCAGCCCCAGCATTTT; CDR3 protein: CASSLGQGWQPQHF
J gene: TRBJ1-5; V gene: TRBV7-8; clone size: once; D gene: -; CDR3 DNA: TGTGCCAGCAGCTTGGAGGAGGGAGGCAATCAGCCCCAGCATTTT; CDR3 protein: CASSLEEGGNQPQHF
J gene: TRBJ2-6; V gene: TRBV2; clone size: -; D gene: -; CDR3 DNA: TGTGCCAGCAGTATTTCATACTCTGGGGCCAACGTCCTGACTTTC; CDR3 protein: CASSISYSGANVLTF
J gene: TRBJ2-4; V gene: TRBV27; clone size: -; D gene: TRBD1; CDR3 DNA: TGTGCCAGCAGTTTATCGAGCCCTGACAGGGGTCAAAAAAACATTCAGTACTTC; CDR3 protein: CASSLSSPDRGQKNIQYF
J gene: TRBJ1-1; V gene: TRBV12-5; clone size: -; D gene: TRBD1; CDR3 DNA: TGTGCTAGTGGCCGCCAACGGGACAGGGGTACTGAAGCTTTCTTT; CDR3 protein: CASGRQRDRGTEAFF
J gene: TRBJ1-6; V gene: TRBV5-6; clone size: -; D gene: TRBD1; CDR3 DNA: TGTGCCAGCAGCCGCAGGGGGTCCGGTTCACCCCTCCACTTT; CDR3 protein: CASSRRGSGSPLHF
J gene: TRBJ2-7; V gene: TRBV15; clone size: -; D gene: -; CDR3 DNA: TGTGCCACCAGCAGAGATCCTGGCAGCTCCTACGAGCAGTACTTC; CDR3 protein: CATSRDPGSSYEQYF
J gene: TRBJ2-1; V gene: TRBV7-2; clone size: -; D gene: TRBD1; CDR3 DNA: TGTGCCAGCAGCTCGGGACAGGGGTTAAATGAGCAGTTCTTC; CDR3 protein: CASSSGQGLNEQFF
J gene: TRBJ1-1; V gene: TRBV10-3; clone size: -; D gene: TRBD1; CDR3 DNA: TGTGCCATCAGGGGGACAGGGGGCACTGAAGCTTTCTTT; CDR3 protein: CAIRGTGGTEAFF
J gene: TRBJ2-7; V gene: TRBV5-1; clone size: -; D gene: TRBD1; CDR3 DNA: TGCGCCAGCAGGGCTGGACAGGGGGCGATGAACGAGCAGTACTTC; CDR3 protein: CASRAGQGAMNEQYF
J gene: TRBJ1-6; V gene: TRBV5-4; clone size: -; D gene: -; CDR3 DNA: TGTGCCAGCAGCTTGGGGCAGGGTGGCTCACCCCTCCACTTT; CDR3 protein: CASSLGQGGSPLHF